This TCR beta chain is drawn from a study of human T cells and chemical hapten exposure. Time point given: pre-sensitization, week 0. Treatment described: therapeutic diphenylcyclopropenone sensitization with weekly scalp DPC. Trimming at V came to 4 bases and at J to 8 bases, leaving 8 bases not matched to a gene. There are 14 residues in the CDR3. The V gene's germline CDR1 is MDHEN and CDR2 SYDVKM. The study used a library that attached unique molecular identifiers to individual cDNA molecules. Each CDR3 protein is one row after TCRdb ran MiXCR on the RACE reads. The table shows around 180,000 distinct CDR3 sequences, with 25% to 30% occurring only once.

The input for sequencing was whole blood, taken in connection with sensitization to the hapten diphenylcyclopropenone (DPC). This TCR came from a woman younger than 45 with alopecia areata. Some clones in this sample may be carry-over from other donors' samples. This chain uses TRBV28 with TRBJ1-2; 9 bases are shared with TRBD1. CDR3 bases: TGTGCCAGCAGTTCTATAGGGACAGGGAGGGGCTACACCTTC. Its translation is CASSSIGTGRGYTF.